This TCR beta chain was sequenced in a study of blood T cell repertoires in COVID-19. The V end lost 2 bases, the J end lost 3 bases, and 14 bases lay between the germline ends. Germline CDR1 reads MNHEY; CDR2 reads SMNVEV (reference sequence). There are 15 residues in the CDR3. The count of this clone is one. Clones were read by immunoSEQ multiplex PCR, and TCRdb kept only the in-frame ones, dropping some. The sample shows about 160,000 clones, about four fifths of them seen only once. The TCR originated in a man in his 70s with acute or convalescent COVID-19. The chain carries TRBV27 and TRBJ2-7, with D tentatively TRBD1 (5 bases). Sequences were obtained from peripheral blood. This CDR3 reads CASSLQSGHLYEQYF. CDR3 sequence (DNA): TGTGCCAGCAGTTTACAGAGTGGACACCTCTACGAGCAGTACTTC.